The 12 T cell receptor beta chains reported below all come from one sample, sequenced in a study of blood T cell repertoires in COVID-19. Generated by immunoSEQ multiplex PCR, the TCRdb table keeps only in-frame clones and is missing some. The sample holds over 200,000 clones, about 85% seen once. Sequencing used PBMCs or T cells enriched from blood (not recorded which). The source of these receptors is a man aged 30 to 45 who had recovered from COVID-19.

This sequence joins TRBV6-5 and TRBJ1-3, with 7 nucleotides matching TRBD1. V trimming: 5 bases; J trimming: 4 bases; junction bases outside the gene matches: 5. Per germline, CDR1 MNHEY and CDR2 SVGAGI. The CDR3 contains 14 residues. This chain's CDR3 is CASSLTGPGNTIYF. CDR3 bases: TGTGCCAGCAGTCTGACAGGGCCCGGAAACACCATATATTTT.

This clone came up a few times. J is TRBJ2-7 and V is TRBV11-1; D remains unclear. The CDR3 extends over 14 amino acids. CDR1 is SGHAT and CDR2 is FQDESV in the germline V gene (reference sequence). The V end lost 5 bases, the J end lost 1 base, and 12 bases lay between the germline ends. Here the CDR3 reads CASSQSEVSYEQYF. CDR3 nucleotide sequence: TGTGCCAGCAGCCAGTCAGAGGTTTCCTACGAGCAGTACTTC.

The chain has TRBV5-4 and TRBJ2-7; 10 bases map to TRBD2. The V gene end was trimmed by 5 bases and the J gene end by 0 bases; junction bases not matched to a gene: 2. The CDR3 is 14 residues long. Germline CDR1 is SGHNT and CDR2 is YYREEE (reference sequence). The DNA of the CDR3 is TGTGCCAGCAGTTCTAGCGGGGGCTCCTACGAGCAGTACTTC. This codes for CASSSSGGSYEQYF.

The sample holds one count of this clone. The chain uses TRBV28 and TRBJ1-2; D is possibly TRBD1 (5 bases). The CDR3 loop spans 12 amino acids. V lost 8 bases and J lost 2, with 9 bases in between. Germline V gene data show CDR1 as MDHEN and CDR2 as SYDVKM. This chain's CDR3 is CASQRQNYGYTF. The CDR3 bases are TGTGCCAGCCAGAGACAGAACTATGGCTACACCTTC.

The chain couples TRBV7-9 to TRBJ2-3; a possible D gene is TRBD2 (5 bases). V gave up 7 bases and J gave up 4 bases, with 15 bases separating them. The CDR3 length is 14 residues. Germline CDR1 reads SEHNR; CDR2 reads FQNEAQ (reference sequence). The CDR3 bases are TGTGCCAGCATGCGGGCGCAGGACCCAGATACGCAGTATTTT. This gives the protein CASMRAQDPDTQYF.

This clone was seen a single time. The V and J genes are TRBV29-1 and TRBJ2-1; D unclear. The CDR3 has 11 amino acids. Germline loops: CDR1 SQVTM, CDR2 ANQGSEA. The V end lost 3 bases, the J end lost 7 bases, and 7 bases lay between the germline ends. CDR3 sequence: CSVEAVNEQFF. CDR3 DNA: TGCAGCGTTGAGGCCGTAAATGAGCAGTTCTTC.

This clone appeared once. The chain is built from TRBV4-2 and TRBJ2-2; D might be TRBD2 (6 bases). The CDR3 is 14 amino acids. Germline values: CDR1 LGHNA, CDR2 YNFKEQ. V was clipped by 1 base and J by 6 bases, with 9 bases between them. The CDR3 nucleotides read TGTGCCAGCAGCCAAGCTCGGGAGCCCGGGGAGCTGTTTTTT. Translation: CASSQAREPGELFF.

CDR3 sequence (DNA): TGTGCCTGGAGTGGGTTCGGGGGTATCGGAAACACCATATATTTT. It specifies CAWSGFGGIGNTIYF. The chain uses TRBV30 and TRBJ1-3; the D gene is possibly TRBD1 (5 bases). CDR1 and CDR2 (germline): GTSNPN, SVGIG (reference sequence). The ends were cut back, 1 base at V and 4 bases at J, with 14 bases in the middle. This CDR3 region has 15 residues. Variable domain in full (rest from reference TRBV30 and TRBJ1-3): SQTIHQWPATLVQPVGSPLSLECTVEGTSNPNLYWYRQAAGRGLQLLFYSVGIGQISSEVPQNLSASRPQDRQFILSSKKLLLSDSGFYLCAWSGFGGIGNTIYFGEGSWLTVV.

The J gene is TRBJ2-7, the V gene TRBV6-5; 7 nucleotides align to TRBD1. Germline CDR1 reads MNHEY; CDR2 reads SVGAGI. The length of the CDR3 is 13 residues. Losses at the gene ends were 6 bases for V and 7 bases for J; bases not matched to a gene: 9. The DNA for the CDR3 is TGTGCCAGCAGGCCCCAGGGGGTCGGAGAGCAGTACTTC. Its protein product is CASRPQGVGEQYF.

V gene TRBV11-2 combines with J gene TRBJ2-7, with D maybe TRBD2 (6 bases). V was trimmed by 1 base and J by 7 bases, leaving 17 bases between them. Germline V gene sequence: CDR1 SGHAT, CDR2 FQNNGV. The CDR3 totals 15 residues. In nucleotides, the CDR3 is TGTGCCAGCAGCTTAGGACTAGACCTGCGTTGGGAGCAGTACTTC. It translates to CASSLGLDLRWEQYF.

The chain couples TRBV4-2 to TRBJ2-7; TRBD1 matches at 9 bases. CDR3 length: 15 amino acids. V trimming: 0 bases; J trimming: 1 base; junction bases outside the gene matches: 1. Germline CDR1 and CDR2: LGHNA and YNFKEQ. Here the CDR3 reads CASSQEGTGSYEQYF. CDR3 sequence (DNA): TGTGCCAGCAGCCAAGAGGGGACAGGGTCCTACGAGCAGTACTTC.

As DNA, the CDR3 is TGTGCCAGCAGCAGGGGCCTAACCTACGAGCAGTACTTC. Protein product: CASSRGLTYEQYF. V gene TRBV11-3 combines with J gene TRBJ2-7; TRBD1 is a possible D gene (5 bases). Per germline, CDR1 SGHNT and CDR2 YENEEA. The length of the CDR3 is 13 residues. V was pared by 5 bases and J by 2 bases, with 10 bases between.